The 7 T cell receptor beta chains below were found in one sample sequenced in a study of cytomegalovirus exposure and HLA in healthy donors. Use of 60 Vbeta and 13 Jbeta primers characterized the PCR. The table came from immunoSEQ multiplex PCR; TCRdb's copy has only in-frame clones and leaves some out. This repertoire includes about 130,000 clones. The specimen sequenced was PBMCs. The receptor set was obtained from a woman aged 60 to 75 in good health and CMV-seronegative.

As concerns this clone: Additional DNA sequences in this sample encode the identical CDR3. The CDR3 region is CASSLGQGAETQYF. The CDR3 bases are TGCGCCAGCAGCTTGGGACAGGGGGCAGAGACCCAGTACTTC. The rearrangement joins TRBV5-1 to TRBJ2-5, with 10 bases that match TRBD1. Germline V CDR1 and CDR2: SGHRS, YFSETQ. The trim removed 0 bases at V and 4 bases at J, leaving 0 bases unmatched. The CDR3 is made up of 14 amino acids.

The chain joins TRBV19 to TRBJ1-3, with D possibly being TRBD1 (6 bases). Trimming cost V 6 bases and J 6 bases, with 9 bases left between them. CDR1 LNHDA and CDR2 SQIVND come from the germline V gene (reference sequence). CDR3 size: 12 residues. CDR3 amino acids: CASRQGENTIYF. The CDR3 DNA reads as TGTGCCAGTAGACAGGGAGAAAACACCATATATTTT.

The chain couples TRBV6-5 to TRBJ2-5; 9 bases line up with TRBD1. The length of the CDR3 is 15 residues. After removal of 8 bases from V and 2 bases from J, the junction contained 9 bases not matched to a gene. The germline V gene encodes CDR1 MNHEY and CDR2 SVGAGI. The CDR3 loop reads CASGRTGVLQETQYF. The CDR3 DNA reads as TGTGCCAGCGGACGGACAGGGGTTTTACAAGAGACCCAGTACTTC.

The chain employs TRBV27 and TRBJ1-4; unclear D gene. Germline V gene lookup returns CDR1 MNHEY and CDR2 SMNVEV (reference sequence). Trimming removed 5 bases from V and 7 bases from J, with 20 bases in between. CDR3 size: 16 residues. The CDR3, as DNA: TGTGCCAGCAGTCTCCCTAACTTGAGTGGTAGTGAAAAACTGTTTTTT. This encodes CASSLPNLSGSEKLFF.

The chain combines TRBV6-5 with TRBJ2-1; 10 nucleotides align to TRBD2. Germline-derived CDR1 and CDR2 are MNHEY and SVGAGI. V dropped 6 bases and J dropped 11; count of bases not matched to a gene: 10. The CDR3 is 14 amino acids. CDR3 in DNA: TGTGCCAGCAGATTGGGGGCTAGCGGGAGAAAGCAGTTCTTC. Its protein product is CASRLGASGRKQFF.

The V and J genes are TRBV28 and TRBJ2-7, with 7 bases aligning to TRBD1. Germline CDR1 MDHEN, CDR2 SYDVKM. V shed 5 bases and J 0 bases; nucleotides not matched to a gene: 7. The CDR3 has 15 residues. CDR3: CASSLPGQSSYEQYF. Here the CDR3 DNA reads TGTGCCAGCAGTCTCCCGGGACAGTCCTCCTACGAGCAGTACTTC. The variable domain in full, with the rest retrieved from reference TRBV28 and TRBJ2-7, is DVKVTQSSRYLVKRTGEKVFLECVQDMDHENMFWYRQDPGLGLRLIYFSYDVKMKEKGDIPEGYSVSREKKERFSLILESASTNQTSMYLCASSLPGQSSYEQYFGPGTRLTVT.

The V gene is TRBV29-1, the J gene TRBJ2-3, with D possibly TRBD2 on 7 matching bases. Trimming cost V 3 bases and J 0 bases, with 16 bases left between them. Germline CDR1 and CDR2: SQVTM and ANQGSEA. The CDR3 covers 16 residues. In DNA, the CDR3 is TGCAGCGTTGATGGGAGGGGGGGCGCGAGCACAGATACGCAGTATTTT. It is translated as CSVDGRGGASTDTQYF.